Below, 11 T cell receptor beta chains from the same sample are listed, as sequenced in a study of long-term antiretroviral therapy in people with HIV. An immunoSEQ assay, version v3.0, was performed at survey level. Sequencing used immunoSEQ multiplex PCR; TCRdb keeps in-frame clones, though not all of them. The table records roughly 10,000 clones, around 80% of them present only once. The specimen was unsorted PBMCs, collected 1.8 years after starting antiretroviral therapy. The receptors here all came from a man in his forties with HIV.

The chain is built from TRBV2 and TRBJ2-7; possibly TRBD1 for D (6 bases). V shed 2 bases and J shed 0 bases, with 20 bases lying between them. Germline V gives CDR1 SNHLY, CDR2 FYNNEI. The CDR3 runs 18 residues. CDR3 amino acids: CASSEYPPRTDSSYEQYF. Here the CDR3 DNA reads TGTGCCAGCAGTGAATACCCCCCTAGGACAGATAGCTCCTACGAGCAGTACTTC.

The J gene is TRBJ2-3, the V gene TRBV6-6, with TRBD2 matching over 8 bases. CDR1 is MNHNY, CDR2 SVGAGI, per germline (reference sequence). The CDR3 runs 16 residues. Unmatched junction bases numbered 8, after V lost 4 bases and J lost 2 bases. The CDR3 is CASSSASGRHTDTQYF. In DNA form, the CDR3 reads TGTGCCAGCAGTTCCGCTAGCGGGCGGCACACAGATACGCAGTATTTT.

The chain joins TRBV15 to TRBJ2-7, with TRBD2 as a possible D gene (5 bases). V shed 3 bases and J shed 4 bases, with 13 bases lying between them. This CDR3 has 14 amino acids. CDR1 and CDR2 from the germline V gene are LNHNV and YYDKDF (reference sequence). CDR3 sequence reads: CATSSLLGNYEQYF. CDR3 in DNA: TGTGCCACCAGCAGCCTACTAGGAAATTACGAGCAGTACTTC.

CDR3 protein: CASSLWAGSGTEAFF. The CDR3 nucleotides read TGTGCCAGCAGCTTATGGGCAGGGTCGGGCACTGAAGCTTTCTTT. J is TRBJ1-1 and V is TRBV7-8; possible D gene TRBD1, 5 bases. V lost 2 bases and J lost 4, with 14 bases in between. The CDR3 is 15 amino acids. Germline CDR1 is SGHVS and CDR2 is FQNEAQ. The full variable domain, in which reference TRBV7-8 and TRBJ1-1 provide the parts outside the CDR3, is GAGVSQSPRYKVAKRGQDVALRCDPISGHVSLFWYQQALGQGPEFLTYFQNEAQLDKSGLPSDRFFAERPEGSVSTLKIQRTQQEDSAVYLCASSLWAGSGTEAFFGQGTRLTVV.

The V and J genes are TRBV5-4 and TRBJ2-7; D not resolved. There are 12 residues in the CDR3. Germline V gives CDR1 SGHNT, CDR2 YYREEE (reference sequence). The V gene lost 4 bases and the J gene lost 5 bases, with 10 bases spanning the gap. The CDR3 sequence is CASSRPLDEQYF. In nucleotides, the CDR3 is TGTGCCAGCAGCCGACCCCTCGACGAGCAGTACTTC.

V is TRBV9 and J is TRBJ2-1; no clear D. Trimming shortened V by 3 bases and J by 0 bases, and 10 bases separated the two germline ends. Germline V gene data show CDR1 as SGDLS and CDR2 as YYNGEE. The CDR3 is 15 amino acids. The CDR3 protein is CASSAPRRSYNEQFF. The CDR3 DNA sequence: TGTGCCAGCAGCGCCCCAAGGCGCTCCTACAATGAGCAGTTCTTC.

This chain connects TRBV6-1 to TRBJ1-3; a possible D gene is TRBD1 (5 bases). Germline assignment: CDR1 MNHNS and CDR2 SASEGT. The V and J ends lost 3 bases and 0 bases respectively, with 15 bases between them. The CDR3 length is 17 residues. The CDR3 here is CASSEFRAQTSGNTIYF. In DNA form, the CDR3 reads TGTGCCAGCAGTGAGTTCAGGGCGCAGACCTCTGGAAACACCATATATTTT.

This clone was observed a few times. This chain connects TRBV11-2 to TRBJ2-2, with 7 positions matching TRBD1. The CDR3 has 15 amino acids. V lost 5 bases and J lost 3; bases outside the gene matches: 6. Germline assignment: CDR1 SGHAT and CDR2 FQNNGV. CDR3 in amino acids: CASSQNTGDTGELFF. The CDR3 region has the DNA TGTGCCAGCAGCCAAAACACAGGGGACACCGGGGAGCTGTTTTTT.

The chain couples TRBV7-3 to TRBJ2-5, with 7 bases matching TRBD2. The CDR3 contains 17 residues. From germline, CDR1 is SGHTA and CDR2 FQGTGA. V lost 5 bases, J lost 2 bases, and 14 bases stayed unmatched. CDR3 sequence reads: CASSHGRGGADQETQYF. In DNA form, the CDR3 reads TGTGCCAGCAGCCACGGACGGGGAGGGGCGGATCAAGAGACCCAGTACTTC.

The J gene is TRBJ2-6, the V gene TRBV25-1; unclear D gene. The germline CDR1 and CDR2 sequences are MGHDK and SYGVNS. Trimming removed 4 bases at V and 0 bases at J, with 7 bases between. This CDR3 is 15 amino acids long. The CDR3 here is CASSGILSGANVLTF. The CDR3 nucleotides read TGTGCCAGCAGTGGTATACTCTCTGGGGCCAACGTCCTGACTTTC.

The chain has TRBV28 and TRBJ2-1, with TRBD2 matching over 13 bases. The CDR3 runs 16 residues. J lost 5 bases, V lost 4 bases, and 5 bases had no gene match. Germline V gene lookup returns CDR1 MDHEN and CDR2 SYDVKM. This CDR3 reads CASSSGTSGENNEQFF. The CDR3 coding sequence is TGTGCCAGCAGTTCCGGGACTAGCGGGGAAAACAATGAGCAGTTCTTC.